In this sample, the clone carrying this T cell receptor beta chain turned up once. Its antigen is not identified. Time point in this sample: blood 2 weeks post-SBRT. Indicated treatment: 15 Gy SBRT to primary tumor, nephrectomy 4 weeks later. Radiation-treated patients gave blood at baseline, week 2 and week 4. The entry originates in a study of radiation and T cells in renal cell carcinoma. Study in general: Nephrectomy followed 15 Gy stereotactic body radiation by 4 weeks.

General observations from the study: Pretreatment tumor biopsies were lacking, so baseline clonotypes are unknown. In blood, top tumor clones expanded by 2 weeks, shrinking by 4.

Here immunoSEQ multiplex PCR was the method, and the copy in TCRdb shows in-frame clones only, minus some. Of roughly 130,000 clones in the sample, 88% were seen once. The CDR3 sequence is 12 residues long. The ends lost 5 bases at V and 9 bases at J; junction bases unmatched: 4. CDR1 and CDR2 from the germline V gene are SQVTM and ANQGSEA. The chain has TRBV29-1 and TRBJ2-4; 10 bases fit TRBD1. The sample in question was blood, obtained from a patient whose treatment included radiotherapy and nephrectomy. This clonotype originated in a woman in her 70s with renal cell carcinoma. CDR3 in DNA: TGCAGCGTTTTCGGGACAGGGGTCATTCAGTACTTC. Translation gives CSVFGTGVIQYF.